This T cell receptor (beta chain) was sequenced during a study of T cell responses to AZD1222 COVID-19 vaccine. CDR1 and CDR2 from the germline V gene are MDHEN and SYDVKM. The CDR3 sequence is 14 residues long. Trimming left V 6 bases short and J 6 bases short, with 14 bases between. Clones were read by immunoSEQ multiplex PCR, and TCRdb kept only the in-frame ones, dropping some. This sample carries 60,000 to 80,000 clones, roughly 90% of them seen once, and the ten largest clones take 4.5% to 5.5%. The chain has TRBV28 and TRBJ1-4; D may be TRBD1 (6 bases). This specimen was peripheral blood, taken on day 0 of AZD1222 vaccination. The receptor was derived from an adult in good health. The CDR3 region has the DNA TGTGCCAGCAGGACCGCAGGGGAGGATGAAAAACTGTTTTTT. This gives the protein CASRTAGEDEKLFF. The whole variable domain, filled in from reference TRBV28 and TRBJ1-4, reads DVKVTQSSRYLVKRTGEKVFLECVQDMDHENMFWYRQDPGLGLRLIYFSYDVKMKEKGDIPEGYSVSREKKERFSLILESASTNQTSMYLCASRTAGEDEKLFFGSGTQLSVL.